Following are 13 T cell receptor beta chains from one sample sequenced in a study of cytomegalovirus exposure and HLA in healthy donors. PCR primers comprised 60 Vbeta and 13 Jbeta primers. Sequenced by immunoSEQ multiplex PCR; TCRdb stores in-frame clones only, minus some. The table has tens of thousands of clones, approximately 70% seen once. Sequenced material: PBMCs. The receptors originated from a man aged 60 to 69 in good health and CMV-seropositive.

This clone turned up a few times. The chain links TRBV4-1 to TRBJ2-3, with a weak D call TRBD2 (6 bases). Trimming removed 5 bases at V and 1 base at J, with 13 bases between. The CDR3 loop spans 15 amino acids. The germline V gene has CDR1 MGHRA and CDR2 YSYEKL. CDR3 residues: CASSSSGPRTDTQYF. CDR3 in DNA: TGCGCCAGCAGCAGTAGCGGTCCCCGCACAGATACGCAGTATTTT.

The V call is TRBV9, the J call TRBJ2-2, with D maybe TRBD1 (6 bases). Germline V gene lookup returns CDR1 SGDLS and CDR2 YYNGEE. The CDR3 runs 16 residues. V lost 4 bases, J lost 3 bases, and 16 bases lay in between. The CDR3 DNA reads TGTGCCAGCAGCACTTCTCAGGGGCCCTACACCGGGGAGCTGTTTTTT. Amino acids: CASSTSQGPYTGELFF. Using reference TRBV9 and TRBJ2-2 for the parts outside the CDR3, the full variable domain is DSGVTQTPKHLITATGQRVTLRCSPRSGDLSVYWYQQSLDQGLQFLIQYYNGEERAKGNILERFSAQQFPDLHSELNLSSLELGDSALYFCASSTSQGPYTGELFFGEGSRLTVL.

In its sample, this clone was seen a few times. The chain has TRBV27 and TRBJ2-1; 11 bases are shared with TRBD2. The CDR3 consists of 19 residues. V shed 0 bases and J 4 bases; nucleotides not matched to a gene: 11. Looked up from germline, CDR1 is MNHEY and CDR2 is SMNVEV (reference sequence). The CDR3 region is CASSLSFFSGLAAYNEQFF. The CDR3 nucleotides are TGTGCCAGCAGTTTATCTTTTTTCTCGGGACTAGCGGCATACAATGAGCAGTTCTTC.

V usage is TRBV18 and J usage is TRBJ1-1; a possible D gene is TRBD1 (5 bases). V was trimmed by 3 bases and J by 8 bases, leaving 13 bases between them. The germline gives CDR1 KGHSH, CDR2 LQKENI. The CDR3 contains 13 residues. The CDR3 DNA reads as TGTGCCAGCTCACCCCCGGGGGGAGACGAAGCTTTCTTT. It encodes CASSPPGGDEAFF.

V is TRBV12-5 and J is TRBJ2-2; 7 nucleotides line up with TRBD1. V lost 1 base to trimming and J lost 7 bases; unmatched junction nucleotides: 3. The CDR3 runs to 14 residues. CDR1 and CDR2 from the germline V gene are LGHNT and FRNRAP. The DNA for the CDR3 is TGTGCTAGTGGTTTGGCCGACAGGGACGGGGAGCTGTTTTTT. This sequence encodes CASGLADRDGELFF.

The CDR3 nucleotides are TGTGCCTGGAGTAGTGCTTCCCTGGGACAGTGGTATGAAAAACTGTTTTTT. Its protein is CAWSSASLGQWYEKLFF. The chain links TRBV30 to TRBJ1-4; 7 nucleotides match TRBD1. The length of the CDR3 is 17 residues. The V and J ends lost 2 bases and 6 bases, in that order; junction bases with no gene match: 15. Germline V gene sequence: CDR1 GTSNPN, CDR2 SVGIG (reference sequence). The full variable domain, completed using reference TRBV30 and TRBJ1-4, is SQTIHQWPATLVQPVGSPLSLECTVEGTSNPNLYWYRQAAGRGLQLLFYSVGIGQISSEVPQNLSASRPQDRQFILSSKKLLLSDSGFYLCAWSSASLGQWYEKLFFGSGTQLSVL.

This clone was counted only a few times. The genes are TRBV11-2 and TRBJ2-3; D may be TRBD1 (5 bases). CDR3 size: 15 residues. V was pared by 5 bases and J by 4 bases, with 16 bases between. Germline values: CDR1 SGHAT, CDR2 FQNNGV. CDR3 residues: CASSPPDSGPDTQYF. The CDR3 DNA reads TGTGCCAGCAGCCCCCCCGACAGTGGGCCAGATACGCAGTATTTT.

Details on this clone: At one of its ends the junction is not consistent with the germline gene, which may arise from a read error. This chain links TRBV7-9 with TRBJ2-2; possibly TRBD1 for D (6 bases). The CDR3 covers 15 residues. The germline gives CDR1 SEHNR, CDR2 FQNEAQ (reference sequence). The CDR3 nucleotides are TGTTCCAGCAGCTTCCGGGATGGGGGCTCCGGGGAGCTGTTTTTT. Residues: CSSSFRDGGSGELFF. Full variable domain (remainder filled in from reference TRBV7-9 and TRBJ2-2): DTGVSQNPRHKITKRGQNVTFRCDPISEHNRLYWYRQTLGQGPEFLTYFQNEAQLEKSRLLSDRFSAERPKGSFSTLEIQRTEQGDSAMYLCSSSFRDGGSGELFFGEGSRLTVL.

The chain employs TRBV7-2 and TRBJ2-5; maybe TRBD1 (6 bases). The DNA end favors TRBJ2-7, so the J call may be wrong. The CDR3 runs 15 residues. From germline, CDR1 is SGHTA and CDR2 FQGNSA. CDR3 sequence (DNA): TGTGCCAGCAGCTTAGCGCCGACAGGCTACTACGAGCAGTACTTC. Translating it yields CASSLAPTGYYEQYF.

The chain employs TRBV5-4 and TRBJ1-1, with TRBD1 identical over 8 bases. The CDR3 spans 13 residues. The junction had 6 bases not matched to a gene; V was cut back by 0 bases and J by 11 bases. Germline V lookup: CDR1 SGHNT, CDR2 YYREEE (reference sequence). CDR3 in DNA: TGTGCCAGCAGCTTGGACAACAGGGGGGGGGCTTTCTTT. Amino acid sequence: CASSLDNRGGAFF. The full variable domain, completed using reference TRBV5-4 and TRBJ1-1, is ETGVTQSPTHLIKTRGQQVTLRCSSQSGHNTVSWYQQALGQGPQFIFQYYREEENGRGNFPPRFSGLQFPNYSSELNVNALELDDSALYLCASSLDNRGGAFFGQGTRLTVV.

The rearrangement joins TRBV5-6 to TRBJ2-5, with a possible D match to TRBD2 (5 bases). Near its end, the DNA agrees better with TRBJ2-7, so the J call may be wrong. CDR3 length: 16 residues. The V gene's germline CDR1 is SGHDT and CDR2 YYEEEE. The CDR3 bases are TGTGCCAGCAGCTCCGGGGAGACCCGTTCATCCTACGAGCAGTACTTC. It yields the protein CASSSGETRSSYEQYF.

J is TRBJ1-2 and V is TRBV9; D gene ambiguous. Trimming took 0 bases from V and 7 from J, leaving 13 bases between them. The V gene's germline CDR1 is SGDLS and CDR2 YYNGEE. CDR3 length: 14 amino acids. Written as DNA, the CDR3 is TGTGCCAGCAGCGTAGGGGTAGCCTCGGGTGGCTACACCTTC. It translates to CASSVGVASGGYTF.

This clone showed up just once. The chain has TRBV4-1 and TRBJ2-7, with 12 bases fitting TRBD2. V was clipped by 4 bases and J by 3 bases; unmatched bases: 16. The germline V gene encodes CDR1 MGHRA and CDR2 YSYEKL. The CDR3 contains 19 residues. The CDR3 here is CASSPRELAGGKRVYEQYF. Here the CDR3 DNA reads TGCGCCAGCAGCCCGCGGGAACTAGCGGGGGGTAAAAGGGTCTACGAGCAGTACTTC.